The clone carrying this TCR beta chain was detected a few times. Its antigen is undetermined. V was shortened by 2 bases and J by 8 bases, with 10 bases between the two germline ends. In germline, CDR1 is MGHRA, CDR2 YSYEKL. This CDR3 comprises 13 residues. The source of the sample is a study of blood T cells in healthy people across ages. Using a J-beta primer mix together with a sample-barcoded 5' primer, a second PCR was run for roughly 7 to 11 cycles. A tag from a template-switch adaptor with 12 random nucleotides marked each cDNA molecule. A minimum of 2.5 million CDR3-containing paired-end reads was obtained for each sample. Using its own MiXCR run on the 5' RACE reads, TCRdb lists one record per CDR3 protein. The data hold about 1.6 million distinct CDR3 sequences, with about 35% observed a single time. Whole-study findings and limits: Unsorted PBMC material precluded a definitive naive versus antigen-experienced comparison.

Staff drew 8 to 10 milliliters of peripheral blood from each donor. The sample consisted of blood. V and J are TRBV4-1 and TRBJ1-3; D remains unclear. The receptor was isolated from a woman between 25 and 40 years old in good health. Written as DNA, the CDR3 is TGCGCCAGCAGCCAACCGGCCGGGGACACCATATATTTT. It yields the protein CASSQPAGDTIYF.